This TCR beta chain was captured in a study of T cell responses to AZD1222 COVID-19 vaccine. Notes on this clone: Its target is not known.

Profiled with immunoSEQ multiplex PCR; TCRdb holds only in-frame clones, not every one. The sample includes about 59,000 clones, about four fifths of them seen just once. Study results and caveats: Repertoires in all cases were sampled only once the peak T cell response had passed.

The CDR3 has 14 amino acids. J lost 3 bases, V lost 3 bases, and 3 bases had no gene match. Per the germline V gene, CDR1 is SGHRS and CDR2 is YFSETQ. The specimen was peripheral blood, collected on day 0 of AZD1222 vaccination. This receptor was identified in an adult in good health. The chain has TRBV5-1 and TRBJ2-7, with 10 bases that match TRBD1. For the CDR3, the DNA is TGCGCCAGCAGCTCAGGGACAGGGGTCTACGAGCAGTACTTC. Protein: CASSSGTGVYEQYF.